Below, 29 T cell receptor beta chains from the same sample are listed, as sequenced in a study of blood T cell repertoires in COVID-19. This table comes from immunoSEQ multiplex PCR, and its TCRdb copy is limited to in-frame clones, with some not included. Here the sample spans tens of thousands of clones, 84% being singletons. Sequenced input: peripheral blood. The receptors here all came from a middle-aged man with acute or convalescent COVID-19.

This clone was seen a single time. CDR3 protein: CASSQMAGRAFF. The CDR3 DNA sequence: TGTGCCAGCAGCCAAATGGCAGGGCGCGCTTTCTTT. The chain joins TRBV14 to TRBJ1-1; TRBD1 is a possible D gene (5 bases). Between the trimmed V and J ends, which lost 2 bases and 11 bases, there was a span of 12 bases. The CDR3 covers 12 residues. CDR1 and CDR2 (germline): SGHDN, FVKESK.

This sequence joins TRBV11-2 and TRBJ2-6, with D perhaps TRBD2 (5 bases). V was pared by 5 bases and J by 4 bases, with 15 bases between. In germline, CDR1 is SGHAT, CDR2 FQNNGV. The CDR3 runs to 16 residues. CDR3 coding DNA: TGTGCCAGCAGCGGACTCAAGGGTTCCGGGGCCAACGTCCTGACTTTC. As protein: CASSGLKGSGANVLTF. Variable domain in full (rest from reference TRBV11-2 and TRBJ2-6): EAGVAQSPRYKIIEKRQSVAFWCNPISGHATLYWYQQILGQGPKLLIQFQNNGVVDDSQLPKDRFSAERLKGVDSTLKIQPAKLEDSAVYLCASSGLKGSGANVLTFGAGSRLTVL.

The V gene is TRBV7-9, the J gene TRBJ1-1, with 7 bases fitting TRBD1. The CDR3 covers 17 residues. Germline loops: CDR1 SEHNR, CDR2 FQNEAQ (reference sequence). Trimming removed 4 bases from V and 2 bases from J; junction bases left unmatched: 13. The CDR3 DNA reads TGTGCCAGCAGCTCAGGTATTGGGACAGCTAGAAACACTGAAGCTTTCTTT. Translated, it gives CASSSGIGTARNTEAFF.

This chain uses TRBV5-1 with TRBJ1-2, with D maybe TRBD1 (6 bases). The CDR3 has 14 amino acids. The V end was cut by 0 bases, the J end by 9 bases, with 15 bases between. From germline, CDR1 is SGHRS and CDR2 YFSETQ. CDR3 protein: CASSLEAGAQRYTF. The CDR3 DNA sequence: TGCGCCAGCAGCTTGGAGGCAGGGGCCCAGCGCTACACCTTC. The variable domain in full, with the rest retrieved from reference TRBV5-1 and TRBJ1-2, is KAGVTQTPRYLIKTRGQQVTLSCSPISGHRSVSWYQQTPGQGLQFLFEYFSETQRNKGNFPGRFSGRQFSNSRSEMNVSTLELGDSALYLCASSLEAGAQRYTFGSGTRLTVV.

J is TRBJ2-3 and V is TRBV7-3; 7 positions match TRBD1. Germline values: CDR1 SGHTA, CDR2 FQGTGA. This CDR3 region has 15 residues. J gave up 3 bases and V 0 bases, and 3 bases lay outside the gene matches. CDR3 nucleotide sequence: TGTGCCAGCAGCTTAACGGGACAGCCGACAGATACGCAGTATTTT. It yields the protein CASSLTGQPTDTQYF.

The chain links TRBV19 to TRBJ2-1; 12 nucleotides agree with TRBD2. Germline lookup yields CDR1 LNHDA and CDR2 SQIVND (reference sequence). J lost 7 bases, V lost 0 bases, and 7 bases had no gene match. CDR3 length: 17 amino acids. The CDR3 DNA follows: TGTGCCAGTAGTATAGATTTAGGACTAGCGGGAATTAATGAGCAGTTCTTC. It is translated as CASSIDLGLAGINEQFF.

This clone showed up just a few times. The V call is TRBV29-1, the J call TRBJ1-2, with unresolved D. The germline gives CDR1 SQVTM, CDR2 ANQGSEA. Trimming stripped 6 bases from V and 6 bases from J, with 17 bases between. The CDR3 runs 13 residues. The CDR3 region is CSVVSDERDGYTF. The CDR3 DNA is TGCAGCGTCGTATCCGACGAACGGGATGGCTACACCTTC.

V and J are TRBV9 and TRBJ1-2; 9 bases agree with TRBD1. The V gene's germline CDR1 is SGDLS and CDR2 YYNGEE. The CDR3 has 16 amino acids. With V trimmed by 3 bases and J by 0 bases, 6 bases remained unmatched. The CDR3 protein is CASSAGQGAANYGYTF. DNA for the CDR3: TGTGCCAGCAGCGCGGGACAGGGTGCAGCTAACTATGGCTACACCTTC.

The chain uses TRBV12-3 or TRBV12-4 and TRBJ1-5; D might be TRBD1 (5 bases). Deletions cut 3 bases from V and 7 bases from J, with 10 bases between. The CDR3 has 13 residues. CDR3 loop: CASSLDISQPQHF. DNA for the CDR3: TGTGCCAGCAGTTTGGACATTTCACAGCCCCAGCATTTT.

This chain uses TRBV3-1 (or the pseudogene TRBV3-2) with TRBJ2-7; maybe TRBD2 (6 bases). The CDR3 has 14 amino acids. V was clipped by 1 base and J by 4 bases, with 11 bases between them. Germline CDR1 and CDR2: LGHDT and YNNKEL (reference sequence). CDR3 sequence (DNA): TGTGCCAGCAGCCAAGCCGGGAGTCAGTACGAGCAGTACTTC. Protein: CASSQAGSQYEQYF.

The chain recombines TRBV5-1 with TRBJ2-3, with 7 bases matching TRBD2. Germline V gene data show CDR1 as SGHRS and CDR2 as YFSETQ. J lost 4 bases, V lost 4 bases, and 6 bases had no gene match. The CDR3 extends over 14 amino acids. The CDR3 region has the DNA TGCGCCAGCAGCGCCGGACTAGTACCAGATACGCAGTATTTT. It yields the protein CASSAGLVPDTQYF.

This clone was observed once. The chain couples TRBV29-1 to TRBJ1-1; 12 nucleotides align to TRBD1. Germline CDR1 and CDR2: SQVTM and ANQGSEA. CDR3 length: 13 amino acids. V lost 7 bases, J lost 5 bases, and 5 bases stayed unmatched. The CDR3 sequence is CSGAGQGATEAFF. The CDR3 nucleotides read TGCAGCGGAGCGGGACAGGGGGCAACTGAAGCTTTCTTT. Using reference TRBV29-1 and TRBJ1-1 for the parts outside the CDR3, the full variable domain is SAVISQKPSRDICQRGTSLTIQCQVDSQVTMMFWYRQQPGQSLTLIATANQGSEATYESGFVIDKFPISRPNLTFSTLTVSNMSPEDSSIYLCSGAGQGATEAFFGQGTRLTVV.

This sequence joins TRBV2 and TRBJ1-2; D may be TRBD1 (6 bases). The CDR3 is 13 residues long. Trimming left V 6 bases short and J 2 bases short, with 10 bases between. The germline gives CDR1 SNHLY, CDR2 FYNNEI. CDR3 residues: CASSVQGNYGYTF. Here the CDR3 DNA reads TGTGCCAGCAGCGTCCAGGGGAACTATGGCTACACCTTC.

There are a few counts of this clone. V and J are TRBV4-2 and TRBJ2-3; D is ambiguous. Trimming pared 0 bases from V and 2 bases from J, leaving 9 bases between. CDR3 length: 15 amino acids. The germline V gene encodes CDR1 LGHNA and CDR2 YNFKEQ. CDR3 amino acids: CASSQESFVTDTQYF. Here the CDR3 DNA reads TGTGCCAGCAGCCAAGAGTCCTTCGTCACAGATACGCAGTATTTT.

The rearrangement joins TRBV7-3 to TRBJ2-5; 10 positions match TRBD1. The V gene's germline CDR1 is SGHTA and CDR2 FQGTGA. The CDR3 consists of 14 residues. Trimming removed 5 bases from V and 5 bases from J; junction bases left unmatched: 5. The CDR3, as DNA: TGTGCCAGCAGCCGGGACAGGGGAACGGAGACCCAGTACTTC. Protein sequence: CASSRDRGTETQYF.

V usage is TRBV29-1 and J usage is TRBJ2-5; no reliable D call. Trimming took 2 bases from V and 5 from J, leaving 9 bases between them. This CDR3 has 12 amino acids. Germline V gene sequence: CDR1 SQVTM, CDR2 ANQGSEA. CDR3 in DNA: TGCAGCGTTGAATTGTCTGTGGAGACCCAGTACTTC. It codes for CSVELSVETQYF.

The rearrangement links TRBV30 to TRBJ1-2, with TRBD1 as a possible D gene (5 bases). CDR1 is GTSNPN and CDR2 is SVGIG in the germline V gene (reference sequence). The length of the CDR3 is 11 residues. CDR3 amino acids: CAFLGGRGYTF. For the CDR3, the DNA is TGTGCTTTCCTCGGGGGGAGAGGCTACACCTTC.

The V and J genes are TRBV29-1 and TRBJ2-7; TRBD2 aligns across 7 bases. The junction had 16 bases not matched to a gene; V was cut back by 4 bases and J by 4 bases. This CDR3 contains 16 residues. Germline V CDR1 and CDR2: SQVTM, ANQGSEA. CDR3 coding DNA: TGCAGCGTTGCAAAGGGAGTAAGAGCGGGGACGTACGAGCAGTACTTC. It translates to CSVAKGVRAGTYEQYF.

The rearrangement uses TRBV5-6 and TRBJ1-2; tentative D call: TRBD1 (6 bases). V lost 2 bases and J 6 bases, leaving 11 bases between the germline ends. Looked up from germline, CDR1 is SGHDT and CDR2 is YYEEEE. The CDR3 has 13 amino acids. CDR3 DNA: TGTGCCAGCAGCTTACCGACAGGCGATGGCTACACCTTC. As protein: CASSLPTGDGYTF.

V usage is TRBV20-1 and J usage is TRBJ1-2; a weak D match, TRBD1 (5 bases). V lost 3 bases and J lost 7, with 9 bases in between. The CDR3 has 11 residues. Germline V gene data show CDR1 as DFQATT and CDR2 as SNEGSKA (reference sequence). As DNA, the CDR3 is TGCAGTGCTAGTCCGGGGGGTGGCTACACCTTC. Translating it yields CSASPGGGYTF.

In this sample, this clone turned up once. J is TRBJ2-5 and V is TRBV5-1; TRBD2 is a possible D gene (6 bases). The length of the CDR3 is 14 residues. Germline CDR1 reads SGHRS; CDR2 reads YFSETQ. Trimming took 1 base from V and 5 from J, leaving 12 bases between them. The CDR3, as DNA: TGCGCCAGCAGCTTGAATCCGGGGGTGGAGACCCAGTACTTC. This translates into CASSLNPGVETQYF.

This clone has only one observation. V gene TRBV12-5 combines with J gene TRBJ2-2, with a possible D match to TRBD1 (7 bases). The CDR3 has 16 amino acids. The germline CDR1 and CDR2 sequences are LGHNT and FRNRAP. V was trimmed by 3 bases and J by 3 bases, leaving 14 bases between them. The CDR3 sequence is CASGFRGAADTGELFF. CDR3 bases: TGTGCTAGTGGTTTCAGGGGGGCCGCGGACACCGGGGAGCTGTTTTTT. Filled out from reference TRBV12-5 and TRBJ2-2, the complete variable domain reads DARVTQTPRHKVTEMGQEVTMRCQPILGHNTVFWYRQTMMQGLELLAYFRNRAPLDDSGMPKDRFSAEMPDATLATLKIQPSEPRDSAVYFCASGFRGAADTGELFFGEGSRLTVL.

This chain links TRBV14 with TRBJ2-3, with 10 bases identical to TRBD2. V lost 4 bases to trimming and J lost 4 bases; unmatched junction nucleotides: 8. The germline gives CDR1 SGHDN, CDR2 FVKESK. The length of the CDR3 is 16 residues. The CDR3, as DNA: TGTGCCAGCAGCCCCCGGGGGAGCGGGGGGGCAGATACGCAGTATTTT. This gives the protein CASSPRGSGGADTQYF. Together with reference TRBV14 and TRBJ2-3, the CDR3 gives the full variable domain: EAGVTQFPSHSVIEKGQTVTLRCDPISGHDNLYWYRRVMGKEIKFLLHFVKESKQDESGMPNNRFLAERTGGTYSTLKVQPAELEDSGVYFCASSPRGSGGADTQYFGPGTRLTVL.

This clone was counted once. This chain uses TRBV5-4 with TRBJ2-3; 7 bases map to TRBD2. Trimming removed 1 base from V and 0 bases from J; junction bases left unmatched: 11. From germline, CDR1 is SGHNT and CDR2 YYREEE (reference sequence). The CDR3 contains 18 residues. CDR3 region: CASSLPSGLGTSTDTQYF. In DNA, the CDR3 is TGTGCCAGCAGCTTGCCCAGTGGACTAGGGACTAGCACAGATACGCAGTATTTT.

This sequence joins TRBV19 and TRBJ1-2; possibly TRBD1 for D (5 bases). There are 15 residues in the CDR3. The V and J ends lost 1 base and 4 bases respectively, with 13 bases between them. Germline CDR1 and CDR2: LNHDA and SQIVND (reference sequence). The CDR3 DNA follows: TGTGCCAGTAGTATAGTGAACGACAGAAGCTATGGCTACACCTTC. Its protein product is CASSIVNDRSYGYTF. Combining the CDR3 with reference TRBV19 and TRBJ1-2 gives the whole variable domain DGGITQSPKYLFRKEGQNVTLSCEQNLNHDAMYWYRQDPGQGLRLIYYSQIVNDFQKGDIAEGYSVSREKKESFPLTVTSAQKNPTAFYLCASSIVNDRSYGYTFGSGTRLTVV.

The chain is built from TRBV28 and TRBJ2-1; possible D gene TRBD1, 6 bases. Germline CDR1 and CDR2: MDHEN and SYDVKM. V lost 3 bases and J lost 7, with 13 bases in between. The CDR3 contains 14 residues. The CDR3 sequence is CASSFPLQGNEQFF. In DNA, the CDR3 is TGTGCCAGCAGTTTTCCCCTACAGGGTAATGAGCAGTTCTTC.

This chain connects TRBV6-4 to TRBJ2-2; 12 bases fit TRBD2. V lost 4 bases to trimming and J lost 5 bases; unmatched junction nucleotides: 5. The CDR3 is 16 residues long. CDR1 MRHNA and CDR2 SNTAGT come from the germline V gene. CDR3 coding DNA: TGTGCCAGCAGTGCCTCCGGGACTAGCGGGACCGGGGAGCTGTTTTTT. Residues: CASSASGTSGTGELFF.

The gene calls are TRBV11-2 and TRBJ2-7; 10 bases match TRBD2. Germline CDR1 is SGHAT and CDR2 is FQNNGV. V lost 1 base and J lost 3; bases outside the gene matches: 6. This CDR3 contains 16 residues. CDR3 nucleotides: TGTGCCAGCAGCTTAGGCACCGGGACTAGCGTCTACGAGCAGTACTTC. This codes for CASSLGTGTSVYEQYF.

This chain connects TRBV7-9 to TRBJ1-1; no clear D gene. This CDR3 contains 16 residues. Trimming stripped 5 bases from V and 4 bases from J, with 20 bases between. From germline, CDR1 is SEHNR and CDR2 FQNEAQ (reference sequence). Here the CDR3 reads CASSPRATRGSTEAFF. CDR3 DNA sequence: TGTGCCAGCAGCCCCCGAGCGACCAGAGGGAGCACTGAAGCTTTCTTT.